These T cell receptor beta chains were read from a single sample in a study of identical twins. TCRdb re-called the 5' RACE reads with MiXCR, one entry per CDR3 protein. This sample has 450,000 to 600,000 distinct CDR3 sequences; about 20% occur once, and the top ten carry 0.45% to 0.5%. This sample also belongs to another study, concerning yellow fever vaccine responses in identical twins.

Sequencing used CD4+ T cells sorted from blood. The receptor set was obtained from a woman aged 18-29 years in good health. Both conserved end residues are part of each CDR3. Each record gives: V gene, CDR3 length, clone size, J gene, D gene, CDR3 protein, CDR3 DNA. The D gene is left open where the match is weak. Clone size, where shown, is once, few, many, or a class for clones that have expanded.

TRBV5-1	16	many	TRBJ2-1	TRBD2	CASSLVGSGSYNEQFF	TGCGCCAGCAGCTTGGTCGGTAGCGGGAGTTACAATGAGCAGTTCTTC
TRBV4-1	17	.	TRBJ2-1	.	CASSQKAHHLLQNEQFF	TGCGCCAGCAGCCAAAAAGCTCACCATCTCCTTCAAAATGAGCAGTTCTTC
TRBV12-3/TRBV12-4	14	few	TRBJ1-4	TRBD1	CASGRQGGNEKLFF	TGTGCCAGCGGGAGACAGGGGGGTAATGAAAAACTGTTTTTT
TRBV10-3	15	many	TRBJ2-7	.	CAISPRTDAAYEQYF	TGTGCCATCAGCCCAAGGACAGACGCCGCCTACGAGCAGTACTTC
TRBV12-3/TRBV12-4	17	.	TRBJ2-2	.	CASSPTRWRRGTGELFF	TGTGCCAGCAGTCCGACTCGGTGGAGGCGCGGCACCGGGGAGCTGTTTTTT
TRBV5-1	15	.	TRBJ2-1	.	CASSFQRVGNNEQFF	TGCGCCAGCAGCTTTCAGCGGGTCGGGAACAATGAGCAGTTCTTC
TRBV12-3/TRBV12-4	15	.	TRBJ2-3	.	CASSLWATSTDTQYF	TGTGCCAGCAGTTTATGGGCAACCAGCACAGATACGCAGTATTTT
TRBV12-3/TRBV12-4	13	.	TRBJ1-1	.	CASSLKLITEAFF	TGTGCCAGCAGTTTAAAATTGATCACTGAAGCTTTCTTT
TRBV10-3	11	.	TRBJ1-2	.	CAISEALGYTF	TGTGCCATCAGTGAGGCCCTTGGCTACACCTTC
TRBV5-1	16	.	TRBJ2-5	.	CASSLAAGRKQETQYF	TGCGCCAGCAGCTTGGCCGCGGGACGGAAACAAGAGACCCAGTACTTC
TRBV24-1	17	.	TRBJ2-3	TRBD2	CATSEQGLAGGPGAQYF	TGTGCCACCAGTGAGCAGGGACTAGCGGGAGGTCCGGGAGCGCAGTATTTT
TRBV12-3/TRBV12-4	12	.	TRBJ2-1	.	CASRVVGDEQFF	TGTGCCAGCAGAGTCGTGGGAGATGAGCAGTTCTTC
TRBV10-3	13	few	TRBJ2-3	TRBD2	CATHSGSPDTQYF	TGTGCCACCCATAGCGGGAGCCCAGATACGCAGTATTTT
TRBV11-1	19	.	TRBJ2-4	.	CASSLEAIGRQARKNIQYF	TGTGCCAGCAGCTTAGAGGCTATAGGTAGGCAGGCCCGAAAAAACATTCAGTACTTC
TRBV5-6	16	.	TRBJ2-7	.	CASSSWLGGLRYEQYF	TGTGCCAGCAGCTCCTGGTTGGGGGGCCTTCGCTACGAGCAGTACTTC
TRBV7-8	14	few	TRBJ2-2	.	CASSLGGQTGELFF	TGTGCCAGCAGCTTAGGTGGACAGACCGGGGAGCTGTTTTTT
TRBV12-3/TRBV12-4	17	few	TRBJ2-2	TRBD2	CASRPGLAGEGTGELFF	TGTGCCAGCAGGCCGGGACTAGCGGGAGAGGGCACCGGGGAGCTGTTTTTT
TRBV5-1	16	.	TRBJ2-2	.	CASSVGGGSVTGELFF	TGCGCCAGCAGCGTAGGTGGAGGCTCGGTCACCGGGGAGCTGTTTTTT
TRBV4-2	17	.	TRBJ2-2	.	CASSQNNLKTTRTELFF	TGTGCCAGCAGCCAAAACAACCTTAAAACTACACGCACGGAGCTGTTTTTT
TRBV5-1	13	few	TRBJ1-6	.	CASKPGESSPLHF	TGCGCCAGCAAGCCGGGGGAGTCTTCGCCCCTCCACTTT
TRBV5-1	15	few	TRBJ2-7	TRBD1	CASSLSPQGLYEQYF	TGCGCCAGCAGCTTGTCGCCACAGGGGCTCTACGAGCAGTACTTC
TRBV4-2	17	few	TRBJ2-5	TRBD2	CASSQDGGLGNQETQYF	TGTGCCAGCAGCCAAGATGGGGGACTAGGAAACCAAGAGACCCAGTACTTC
TRBV3-1	13	.	TRBJ2-1	.	CASSREPYNEQFF	TGTGCCAGCAGCCGGGAGCCCTACAATGAGCAGTTCTTC
TRBV7-2	15	few	TRBJ2-5	.	CASSLSWAPQETQYF	TGTGCCAGCAGCTTATCATGGGCGCCTCAAGAGACCCAGTACTTC
TRBV12-3/TRBV12-4	18	.	TRBJ2-4	.	CASSPRPPSEGPKNIQYF	TGTGCCAGCAGTCCTCGGCCCCCTAGCGAGGGGCCCAAAAACATTCAGTACTTC
TRBV2	12	.	TRBJ1-1	.	CASTRGGTEAFF	TGTGCCAGCACGCGGGGCGGCACTGAAGCTTTCTTT
TRBV20-1	15	few	TRBJ2-5	.	CSARVAAGSQETQYF	TGCAGTGCTAGAGTCGCGGCGGGATCACAAGAGACCCAGTACTTC
TRBV12-3/TRBV12-4	16	many	TRBJ2-1	.	CASSSPGGGSYNEQFF	TGTGCCAGCAGTTCTCCCGGGGGTGGCTCCTACAATGAGCAGTTCTTC
TRBV18	15	.	TRBJ1-1	TRBD1	CASSAIRGRNTEAFF	TGTGCCAGCTCAGCAATAAGGGGGCGGAACACTGAAGCTTTCTTT
TRBV3-1	14	.	TRBJ1-6	.	CASSQGDTNSPLHF	TGTGCCAGCAGCCAAGGTGATACTAATTCACCCCTCCACTTT
TRBV29-1	15	few	TRBJ2-1	.	CSVEAPGYSYNEQFF	TGCAGCGTTGAAGCCCCAGGGTACTCCTACAATGAGCAGTTCTTC
TRBV12-3/TRBV12-4	14	.	TRBJ2-3	.	CASSFSPGLDTQYF	TGTGCCAGCAGTTTTTCCCCTGGACTAGATACGCAGTATTTT
TRBV4-2	13	.	TRBJ2-3	.	CASSQASTDTQYF	TGTGCCAGCAGCCAGGCGAGCACAGATACGCAGTATTTT